Listed here are 6 T cell receptor beta chains from one sample, sequenced in a study of T cells in localized non-small cell lung cancer. TCRdb's copy holds only in-frame clones and misses some; the assay was immunoSEQ multiplex PCR. The table has roughly 70,000 clones, approximately 87% seen once. The sequencing here drew on peripheral blood, taken before any cancer treatment. The receptors derive from a male donor at least 60 years old with stage III squamous cell lung carcinoma.

The chain employs TRBV18 and TRBJ1-1; TRBD1 matches 7 bases. Germline assignment: CDR1 KGHSH and CDR2 LQKENI. The J segment lost 2 bases and the V segment lost 0 bases, leaving 9 bases of the junction unmatched. The CDR3 totals 17 residues. The CDR3 is CASSPPGAGTANTEAFF. The CDR3 region has the DNA TGTGCCAGCTCACCACCCGGCGCCGGGACAGCTAACACTGAAGCTTTCTTT.

The chain employs TRBV11-2 and TRBJ1-5; no firm D call. This CDR3 spans 14 amino acids. Deletions cut 1 base from V and 6 bases from J, with 10 bases between. Germline CDR1 SGHAT, CDR2 FQNNGV. Here the CDR3 reads CASSLAGSGQPQHF. CDR3 DNA: TGTGCCAGCAGCTTAGCGGGGAGCGGTCAGCCCCAGCATTTT.

V gene TRBV25-1 combines with J gene TRBJ1-6; D gene uncertain. From germline, CDR1 is MGHDK and CDR2 SYGVNS. This CDR3 has 15 amino acids. V was cut by 8 bases and J by 9 bases, with 20 bases left in between. In DNA form, the CDR3 reads TGTGCCAGCGGCCCCCCGGGGAAAGGGAGTTCACCCCTCCACTTT. It encodes CASGPPGKGSSPLHF.

This clone has only one observation. The chain couples TRBV5-5 to TRBJ1-5; a possible D gene is TRBD1 (6 bases). In germline, CDR1 is SGHKS, CDR2 YYEKEE (reference sequence). Trimming removed 4 bases from V and 7 bases from J, with 15 bases in between. This CDR3 spans 14 amino acids. Here the CDR3 DNA reads TGTGCCAGCAGCCCGACAGGTTCACAACAGCCCCAGCATTTT. The encoded protein is CASSPTGSQQPQHF. Full variable domain (missing parts from reference TRBV5-5 and TRBJ1-5): DAGVTQSPTHLIKTRGQQVTLRCSPISGHKSVSWYQQVLGQGPQFIFQYYEKEERGRGNFPDRFSARQFPNYSSELNVNALLLGDSALYLCASSPTGSQQPQHFGDGTRLSIL.

The rearrangement joins TRBV9 to TRBJ1-3; no clear D. The CDR3 spans 14 residues. V gave up 3 bases and J gave up 2 bases, with 9 bases separating them. Germline-derived CDR1 and CDR2 are SGDLS and YYNGEE. In DNA form, the CDR3 reads TGTGCCAGCAGCGCCGGGTCGGCTGGAAACACCATATATTTT. Its translation: CASSAGSAGNTIYF. Supplemented by reference TRBV9 and TRBJ1-3, the full variable domain reads DSGVTQTPKHLITATGQRVTLRCSPRSGDLSVYWYQQSLDQGLQFLIQYYNGEERAKGNILERFSAQQFPDLHSELNLSSLELGDSALYFCASSAGSAGNTIYFGEGSWLTVV.

This chain uses TRBV6-5 with TRBJ1-3; D uncertain. Looked up from germline, CDR1 is MNHEY and CDR2 is SVGAGI. This CDR3 contains 13 residues. V was clipped by 8 bases and J by 4 bases, with 12 bases between them. The CDR3 region is CASSPTYGNTIYF. CDR3 coding DNA: TGTGCCAGCTCCCCGACTTACGGAAACACCATATATTTT.